The clone carrying this TCR beta chain was observed a few times. Its target is unknown. Both previously described methods and listed TCR primers were employed to make bulk TCR libraries. Via MiXCR, TCRdb re-called the PCR reads, giving one row per CDR3 protein. Among some 650,000 distinct CDR3 sequences listed, around 20% were seen once. The sample comes from a study of molecular identifiers for immune sequencing clone quantification. Regarding the study as a whole: Clones that exceeded 20 RNA copies held over 98% of effector molecules, yet under 1% in naive cells. Jurkat TCR RNA from one cell was spiked into about a million naive cells, and it was reportedly detectable there.

Germline V gene data show CDR1 as LGHNA and CDR2 as YSLEER. This CDR3 has 16 residues. The V end was cut by 1 base, the J end by 3 bases, with 13 bases between. Naive CD8 libraries came from about 19,000 to 1,100,000 sorted cells with 10%, 30% or 50% RNA. The receptor was derived from a human donor in good health. Some libraries in this study had Jurkat cell RNA spiked in. The specimen sequenced was naive CD8+ T cells from blood, with Jurkat cell RNA spiked in. Subset here: FACS-sorted CD8+CD4-CCR7+CD45RA+ naive T cells. V usage is TRBV4-3 and J usage is TRBJ2-1, with D perhaps matching TRBD1 or TRBD2 (5 bases each). CDR3 DNA sequence: TGCGCCAGCAGCCAAGCTTCGGGACGCGACTACAATGAGCAGTTCTTC. This encodes CASSQASGRDYNEQFF.